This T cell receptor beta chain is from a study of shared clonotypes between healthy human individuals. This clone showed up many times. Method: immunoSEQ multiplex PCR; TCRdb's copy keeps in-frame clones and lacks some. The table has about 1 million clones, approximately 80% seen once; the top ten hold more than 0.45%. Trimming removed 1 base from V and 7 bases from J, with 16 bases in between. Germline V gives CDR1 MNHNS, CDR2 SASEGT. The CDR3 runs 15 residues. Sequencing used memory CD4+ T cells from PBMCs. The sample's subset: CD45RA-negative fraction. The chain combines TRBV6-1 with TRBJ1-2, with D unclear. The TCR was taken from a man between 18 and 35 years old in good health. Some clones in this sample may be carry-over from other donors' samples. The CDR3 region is CASSEGVLTRGGYTF. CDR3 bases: TGTGCCAGCAGTGAAGGGGTCTTGACGCGGGGTGGCTACACCTTC.